This T cell receptor (beta chain) was captured in a study of tumor-infiltrating lymphocytes in localized non-small cell lung cancer. Study summary: Several tumor histologies, both smoking statuses, and some post-neoadjuvant chemotherapy samples were included. Each patient gave resected tumor and non-adjacent uninvolved lung tissue.

This clone turned up a few times. Its antigen is not known. Profiling relied on immunoSEQ multiplex PCR, and the TCRdb table lists in-frame clones only, not all of them. The sample carries some 15,000 clones, 40% to 45% recorded once. Whole-study findings and limits: Only some patients had TCR sequencing, depending on available tissue. IM1 and IM2 tumors showed no difference in T-cell fraction.

Germline CDR1 MRHNA, CDR2 SNTAGT. The CDR3 is 14 residues long. With V trimmed by 6 bases and J by 3 bases, 3 bases remained unmatched. Input material: lung tumor tissue. The chain has TRBV6-4 and TRBJ2-3, with 10 positions matching TRBD2. The TCR originated in a human donor with non-small cell lung cancer. The CDR3 coding sequence is TGTGCCAGCAGCCTAGCGGGGGAGACAGATACGCAGTATTTT. It translates to CASSLAGETDTQYF.